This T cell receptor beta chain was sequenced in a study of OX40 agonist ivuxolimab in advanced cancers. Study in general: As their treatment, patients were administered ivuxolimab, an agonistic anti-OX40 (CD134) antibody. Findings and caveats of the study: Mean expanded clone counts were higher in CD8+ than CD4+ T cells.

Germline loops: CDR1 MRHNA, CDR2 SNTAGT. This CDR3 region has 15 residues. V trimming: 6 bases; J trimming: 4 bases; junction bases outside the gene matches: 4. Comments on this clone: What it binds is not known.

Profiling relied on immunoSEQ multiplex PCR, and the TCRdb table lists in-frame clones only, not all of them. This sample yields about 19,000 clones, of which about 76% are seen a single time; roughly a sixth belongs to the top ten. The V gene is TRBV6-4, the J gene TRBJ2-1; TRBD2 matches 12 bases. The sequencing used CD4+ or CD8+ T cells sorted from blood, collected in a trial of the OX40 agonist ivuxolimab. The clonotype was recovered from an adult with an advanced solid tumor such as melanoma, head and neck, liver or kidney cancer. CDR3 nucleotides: TGTGCCAGCAGCTCCGGGACTAGCGGGTACAATGAGCAGTTCTTC. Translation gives CASSSGTSGYNEQFF.